The entry below gives a single TCR beta chain sequence along with its context. What it recognizes is unknown. The data are from a study of graft-versus-host responses after intestinal transplantation. Whole-study context: Every recipient underwent anti-thymocyte globulin induction, then tacrolimus and steroids for two to four years.

Study-level findings and limits: Patients with graft-donor T cell macrochimerism had high graft-versus-host to host-versus-graft clonal ratios in allografts.

Clones were read by immunoSEQ multiplex PCR, and TCRdb kept only the in-frame ones, dropping some. This table has 99,000 or so clones, around 90% appearing once. V dropped 3 bases and J dropped 1; count of bases not matched to a gene: 9. The CDR3 totals 17 residues. Germline V gene lookup returns CDR1 MDHEN and CDR2 SYDVKM. The sample in question was unstimulated CD8+ T cells sorted from spleen or lymph node cells, obtained before transplant. The sequence came from a human donor who was the organ donor for an intestinal transplant. The rearrangement joins TRBV28 to TRBJ1-1; 9 nucleotides agree with TRBD1. CDR3: CASSLIGTGMPNTEAFF. The CDR3 DNA reads TGTGCCAGCAGTTTGATCGGGACAGGGATGCCGAACACTGAAGCTTTCTTT.